This TCR beta chain was profiled in a study of blood T cell repertoires in COVID-19. Study as a whole: Spain, Italy and the United States supplied samples that represented acute and convalescent COVID-19. T cells, B-cell-depleted T cells, or PBMCs provided the cDNA or gDNA that served as material.

Authors' processing steps: Reference gene primer amplification in the assay estimated nucleated cell counts. Here immunoSEQ multiplex PCR was the method, and the copy in TCRdb shows in-frame clones only, minus some. The V and J calls and clone size are taken from that table; D and trimming were inferred from the DNA. The table records about 260,000 clones, 83% of them present only once. This CDR3 has 16 amino acids. Germline V lookup: CDR1 SGHNT, CDR2 YYREEE (reference sequence). V dropped 0 bases and J dropped 7; count of bases not matched to a gene: 5. The genes are TRBV5-4 and TRBJ1-6; 9 positions match TRBD1. The origin of this receptor is a woman aged 50 to 60 who had recovered from COVID-19. Input material: peripheral blood. The CDR3 coding sequence is TGTGCCAGCAGCTTGGAGGGACAGGGAGTAAATTCACCCCTCCACTTT. This translates into CASSLEGQGVNSPLHF.